The 12 T cell receptor beta chains below were found in one sample sequenced in a study of T cells in Graves' hyperthyroidism and ophthalmopathy (dated by TCRdb to about 2019). Library generation was performed with multiplex PCR. Sequencing was carried out with an Illumina HiSeq 2000. TCR beta CDR3 regions were amplified from RNA transcripts. The first round of RT-PCR for the TCR CDR3 was performed with the HTBI primer set and the Qiagen OneStep RT-PCR kit. Starting from the raw public reads, TCRdb applied fastp trimming at Q25, assembled clones with MiXCR and retained in-frame beta chains. Every entry covers one CDR3 protein and lists the most common genes and DNA from its rows. Within this sample are about 480,000 distinct CDR3 sequences, with over 13% of them counted one time only. Jointly, the top ten make up roughly 17% of the sample. Input material: blood. These receptors were obtained from a woman under 30 with Graves' hyperthyroidism.

There are a few counts of this clonotype. The rearrangement links TRBV7-9 to TRBJ2-7; a possible D gene is TRBD1 (5 bases). This CDR3 spans 16 amino acids. The V and J ends lost 4 bases and 4 bases respectively, with 20 bases between them. Germline V lookup: CDR1 SEHNR, CDR2 FQNEAQ (reference sequence). The CDR3 loop reads CASSYPTVHPSYEQYF. In nucleotides, the CDR3 is TGTGCCAGCAGCTACCCGACAGTCCACCCGAGTTACGAGCAGTACTTC.

Many counts were recorded for this clonotype. V usage is TRBV6-2 or TRBV6-3 and J usage is TRBJ1-1; D gene ambiguous. CDR1 is MNHEY, CDR2 SVGEGT, per germline. CDR3 length: 13 amino acids. V was clipped by 6 bases and J by 3 bases, with 11 bases between them. The CDR3 here is CASRAVRHTEAFF. The CDR3 bases are TGTGCCAGCAGAGCGGTAAGACACACTGAAGCTTTCTTT.

The V gene is TRBV7-4, the J gene TRBJ1-5; D is perhaps TRBD1 (5 bases). Trimming pared 4 bases from V and 2 bases from J, leaving 15 bases between. Germline V lookup: CDR1 SGHVT, CDR2 SQSDAQ. The CDR3 consists of 16 residues. This chain's CDR3 is CASSYRDGRGNQPQHF. CDR3 DNA sequence: TGTGCCAGCAGCTATCGGGACGGTAGGGGCAATCAGCCCCAGCATTTT.

DNA of the CDR3: TGTGCCAGCAGTAGGGGACGGGGGGAGAATGAAAAACTGTTTTTT. Translation gives CASSRGRGENEKLFF. The chain has TRBV2 and TRBJ1-4; possible D gene TRBD1, 5 bases. The V and J ends lost 5 bases and 5 bases respectively, with 15 bases between them. CDR1 is SNHLY and CDR2 is FYNNEI in the germline V gene. The CDR3 extends over 15 amino acids. Filled out from reference TRBV2 and TRBJ1-4, the complete variable domain reads EPEVTQTPSHQVTQMGQEVILRCVPISNHLYFYWYRQILGQKVEFLVSFYNNEISEKSEIFDDQFSVERPDGSNFTLKIRSTKLEDSAMYFCASSRGRGENEKLFFGSGTQLSVL.

This clonotype has a count of ten or more. The V call is TRBV20-1, the J call TRBJ2-7; 9 bases are a match to TRBD2. The ends lost 3 bases at V and 7 bases at J; junction bases unmatched: 19. This CDR3 has 17 residues. Germline loops: CDR1 DFQATT, CDR2 SNEGSKA (reference sequence). CDR3 DNA: TGCAGTGCTAGTAGTAGCGGGAGAGGCGGCGATGGGGGGGAGCAGTACGTC. Its translation: CSASSSGRGGDGGEQYV.

This clonotype was counted at least ten times. The chain links TRBV12-3 or TRBV12-4 to TRBJ2-5, with D hard to call. The CDR3 covers 13 residues. Trimming stripped 8 bases from V and 5 bases from J, with 15 bases between. The CDR3 spells CASLLGVRETQYF. The DNA of the CDR3 is TGTGCCAGCCTCCTTGGGGTTAGGGAGACCCAGTACTTC.

The V gene is TRBV20-1, the J gene TRBJ2-7; tentatively, D is TRBD1 (5 bases). Germline V CDR1 and CDR2: DFQATT, SNEGSKA (reference sequence). There are 13 residues in the CDR3. Trimming took 6 bases from V and 3 from J, leaving 15 bases between them. This chain's CDR3 is CSATPQGGYEQYV. CDR3 coding DNA: TGCAGTGCAACACCCCAGGGCGGCTACGAGCAGTACGTC.

This clonotype was observed a handful of times. V gene TRBV20-1 combines with J gene TRBJ2-1, with 9 bases fitting TRBD2. Germline CDR1 DFQATT, CDR2 SNEGSKA (reference sequence). After removal of 5 bases from V and 5 bases from J, the junction contained 10 bases not matched to a gene. CDR3 length equals 15 residues. DNA for the CDR3: TGCAGTGCTGTAGAAGCGACTAGCGGAGACAATGAGCAGTTCTTC. This encodes CSAVEATSGDNEQFF.

This clonotype was counted many times. The CDR3 DNA reads as TGTGCCAGCAAACTCGAGACGGCTGAAGCTTTCTTT. Its translation is CASKLETAEAFF. The chain combines TRBV12-3 or TRBV12-4 with TRBJ1-1; D call uncertain. This CDR3 region has 12 residues. Deletions cut 7 bases from V and 6 bases from J, with 12 bases between.

This clonotype has a count of ten or more. This chain links TRBV12-3 or TRBV12-4 with TRBJ2-3; D not certain. The CDR3 covers 14 residues. The V end lost 2 bases, the J end lost 7 bases, and 13 bases lay between the germline ends. CDR3 amino acids: CASSLQSLQYTQYF. The CDR3 DNA reads as TGTGCCAGCAGTTTACAGTCACTTCAATATACGCAGTATTTT.

This clonotype has a handful of counts. The rearrangement joins TRBV20-1 to TRBJ1-4; the D is unclear. The ends were cut back, 0 bases at V and 5 bases at J, with 13 bases in the middle. The CDR3 length is 15 residues. The germline V gene has CDR1 DFQATT and CDR2 SNEGSKA (reference sequence). In nucleotides, the CDR3 is TGCAGTGCTAGAGATACAACGGGTCGGAATGAAAAACTGTTTTTT. Amino acid sequence: CSARDTTGRNEKLFF.

This clonotype has ten or more counts. CDR3 nucleotide sequence: TGTGCCAGCTCATCCGAGGAAGAGACCCAGTACTTC. It encodes CASSSEEETQYF. V is TRBV18 and J is TRBJ2-5; D gene uncertain. Germline assignment: CDR1 KGHSH and CDR2 LQKENI. V was clipped by 5 bases and J by 3 bases, with 7 bases between them. There are 12 residues in the CDR3.